The clone carrying this T cell receptor beta chain occurred a few times. Its antigen is currently unknown. This record comes from a study of blood T cells in healthy people across ages. Study details: Using template switching, researchers captured about one barcoded beta molecule for each two T cells. The study, taken as a whole, reports: A roughly linear age-dependent decrease characterized TCR beta diversity per million T cells. When set beside aged donors, long-lived donors presented more naive CD4+ cells and higher diversity.

The CDR3 is 14 residues long. CDR1 is SGHVS and CDR2 is FNYEAQ in the germline V gene. J gave up 4 bases and V 3 bases, and 5 bases lay outside the gene matches. Primers used in a second PCR of roughly 6 to 11 cycles were a sample-barcoded 5' primer and a J-beta primer mix. TCRdb passed the 5' RACE reads through MiXCR, listing each CDR3 protein once. The sample contains over 1,500,000 distinct CDR3 sequences, roughly two fifths of which appear only once. The rearrangement joins TRBV7-6 to TRBJ1-2, with 7 positions matching TRBD1. The sequence was collected from a human donor in good health. The specimen was blood. Here the CDR3 DNA reads TGTGCCAGCAGCTTGGACAGGCCACCCTATGGCTACACCTTC. It encodes CASSLDRPPYGYTF.